This record concerns one T cell receptor beta chain sequence. Its antigen is unknown. The CDR3 is made up of 16 amino acids. Germline lookup yields CDR1 SEHNR and CDR2 FQNEAQ (reference sequence). V gave up 6 bases and J gave up 0 bases, with 15 bases separating them. Sample treatment: oral pan-JAK inhibitor, 5-10 mg twice daily. Extracted from the samples, RNA was reverse transcribed into cDNA to serve as the sequencing template. TCRdb's table, derived via immunoSEQ multiplex PCR, lists solely in-frame clones and lacks some. The sample has roughly 170,000 clones, roughly 50% seen once. This record comes from a study of CD8+ T cells in alopecia areata. General study findings and limits: The study found tofacitinib significantly decreased scalp clonality and expanded CD8+ clones among the top 100.

This sequence joins TRBV7-9 and TRBJ2-1; D is ambiguous. Sequenced here: CD8+ T cells sorted from blood, sampled at week 24, from a patient treated with tofacitinib. The clonotype originates from a human donor with alopecia areata. The CDR3, as DNA: TGTGCCAGCAGACCCATAGAGAAAAGCTCCTACAATGAGCAGTTCTTC. This encodes CASRPIEKSSYNEQFF. Based on the CDR3 plus reference TRBV7-9 and TRBJ2-1, the full variable domain is DTGVSQNPRHKITKRGQNVTFRCDPISEHNRLYWYRQTLGQGPEFLTYFQNEAQLEKSRLLSDRFSAERPKGSFSTLEIQRTEQGDSAMYLCASRPIEKSSYNEQFFGPGTRLTVL.